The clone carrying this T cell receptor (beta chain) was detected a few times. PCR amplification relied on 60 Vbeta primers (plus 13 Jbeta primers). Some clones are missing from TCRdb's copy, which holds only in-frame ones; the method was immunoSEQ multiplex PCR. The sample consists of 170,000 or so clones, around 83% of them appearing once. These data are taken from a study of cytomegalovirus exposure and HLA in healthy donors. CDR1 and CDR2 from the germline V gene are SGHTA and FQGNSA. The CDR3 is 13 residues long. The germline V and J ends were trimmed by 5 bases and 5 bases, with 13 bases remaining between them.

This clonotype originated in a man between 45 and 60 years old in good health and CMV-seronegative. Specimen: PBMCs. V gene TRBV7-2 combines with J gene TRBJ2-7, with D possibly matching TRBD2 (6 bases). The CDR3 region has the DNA TGTGCCAGCAGCCCAGGTGGGGGGAACGAGCAGTACTTC. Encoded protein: CASSPGGGNEQYF.